This T cell receptor (beta chain) emerged from a study of CD8 T cells in ankylosing spondylitis (dated by TCRdb to about 2017). Study-wide context: The study set out to find disease-linked TCR variants by profiling T cell receptor beta repertoires in ankylosing spondylitis patients and healthy donors. Peripheral blood samples were taken, and synovial fluid was additionally collected from ankylosing spondylitis patients. In total, the full study cohort was made up of 100 to 140 healthy donors and 25 ankylosing spondylitis patients.

Paper-wide results and their limitations: A CD8+ phenotype was shown by the disease-linked clones, which were found at relatively low frequencies in peripheral blood. Some of the motif variants had been reported before in the synovial fluid and blood of reactive arthritis patients, a finding that suggests common disease-initiation mechanisms. The disease-linked clones were reported to be significantly enriched in matched synovial fluid samples from ankylosing spondylitis patients. A TCR beta motif made up of several highly homologous amino acid variants appeared to be characteristic of blood from ankylosing spondylitis patients.

Note on this clonotype: No antigen is known for it. Within one base of it there is no much larger clone, and no base qualities were kept.

The CDR3 holds 15 amino acids from the cysteine to the phenylalanine. Only CDR3 DNA remains: 45 bases, in frame from the first base. CDR1 and CDR2 are read off the germline V gene as SQVTM and ANQGSEA. Trimming takes 5 bases off V and 5 bases off J; junction bases not matched to a gene: 11. Synovial fluid samples were matched to blood samples from the same ankylosing spondylitis patients. The sample was run on an Illumina HiSeq 2500. Quantitative 5'-RACE with molecular barcodes was used to prepare TCR beta libraries. Per the original workflow: Disease-linked TCR variants were identified with a new computational method built on a probabilistic model of VDJ rearrangement. TCRdb reprocessed the public reads (quality trimming at Q25 with fastp, clone calling with MiXCR) and kept in-frame beta chains. All rows with the same CDR3 protein become a single entry with the most common DNA and genes. Clone size and V and J calls follow TCRdb, not the original study. The sample yields approximately 140,000 distinct CDR3 sequences; roughly 44% were counted once. The leading ten clones occupy roughly 15% of the sample.

Sequences were obtained from synovial fluid, either unsorted or a sorted T cell fraction (not recorded which). This receptor chain uses TRBV29-1 and TRBJ2-3; TRBD2 lines up with 9 middle nucleotides. The clonotype was recovered from a male donor with ankylosing spondylitis. CDR3 reads: CSVRLADLEVDTQYF. The nucleotide sequence reads as follows: TGCAGCGTTCGACTAGCGGACTTGGAGGTAGATACGCAGTATTTT.